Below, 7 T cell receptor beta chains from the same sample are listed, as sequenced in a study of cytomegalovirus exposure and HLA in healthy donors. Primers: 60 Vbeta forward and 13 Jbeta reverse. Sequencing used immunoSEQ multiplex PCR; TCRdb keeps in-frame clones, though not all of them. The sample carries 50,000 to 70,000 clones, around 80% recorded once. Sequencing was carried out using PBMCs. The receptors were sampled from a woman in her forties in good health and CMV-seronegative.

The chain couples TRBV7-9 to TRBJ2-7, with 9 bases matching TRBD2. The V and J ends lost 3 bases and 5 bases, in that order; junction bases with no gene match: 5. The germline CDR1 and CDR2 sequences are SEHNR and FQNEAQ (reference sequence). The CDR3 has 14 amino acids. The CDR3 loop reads CASSLRGGWDEQYF. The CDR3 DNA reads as TGTGCCAGCAGCTTGCGGGGGGGCTGGGACGAGCAGTACTTC.

The DNA for the CDR3 is TGTGCCAGCAGCTCAGGGGTAATGGAGAATCAGCCCCAGCATTTT. It encodes CASSSGVMENQPQHF. The gene calls are TRBV7-2 and TRBJ1-5; TRBD1 might be the D (6 bases). Germline V lookup: CDR1 SGHTA, CDR2 FQGNSA. The CDR3 is 15 residues long. V lost 4 bases and J lost 4, with 14 bases in between.

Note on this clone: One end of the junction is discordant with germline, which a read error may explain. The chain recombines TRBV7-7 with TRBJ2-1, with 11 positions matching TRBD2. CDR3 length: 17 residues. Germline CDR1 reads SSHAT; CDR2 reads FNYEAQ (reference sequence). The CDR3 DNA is TGTGCTAGCAGCTTTTGGGCTAGCGGGAGGTTAGCAAATGAGCAGTTCTTC. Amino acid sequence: CASSFWASGRLANEQFF.

The CDR3 is CASSLYSNQPQHF. CDR3 nucleotides: TGTGCCAGCAGTTTATATAGCAATCAGCCCCAGCATTTT. The chain uses TRBV25-1 and TRBJ1-5; no definite D call. V dropped 5 bases and J dropped 0 bases, with 5 bases sitting between them. The germline CDR1 and CDR2 sequences are MGHDK and SYGVNS. The CDR3 is 13 amino acids.

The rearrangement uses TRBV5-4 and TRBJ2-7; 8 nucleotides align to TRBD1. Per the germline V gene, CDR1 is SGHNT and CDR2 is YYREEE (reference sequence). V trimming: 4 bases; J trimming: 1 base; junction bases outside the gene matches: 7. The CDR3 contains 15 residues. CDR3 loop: CASSQGQGASYEQYF. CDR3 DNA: TGTGCCAGCAGCCAAGGACAGGGAGCATCCTACGAGCAGTACTTC. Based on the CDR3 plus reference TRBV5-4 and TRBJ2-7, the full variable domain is ETGVTQSPTHLIKTRGQQVTLRCSSQSGHNTVSWYQQALGQGPQFIFQYYREEENGRGNFPPRFSGLQFPNYSSELNVNALELDDSALYLCASSQGQGASYEQYFGPGTRLTVT.

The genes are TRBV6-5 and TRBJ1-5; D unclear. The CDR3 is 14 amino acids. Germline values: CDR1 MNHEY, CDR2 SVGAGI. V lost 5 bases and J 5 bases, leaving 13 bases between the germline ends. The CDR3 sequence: CASSPGRNDQPQHF. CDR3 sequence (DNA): TGTGCCAGCAGTCCCGGGAGGAACGATCAGCCCCAGCATTTT.

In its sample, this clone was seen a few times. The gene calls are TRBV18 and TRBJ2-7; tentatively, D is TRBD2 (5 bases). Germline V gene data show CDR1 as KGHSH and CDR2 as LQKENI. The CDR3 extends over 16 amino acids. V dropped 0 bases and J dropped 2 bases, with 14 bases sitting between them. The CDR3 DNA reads TGTGCCAGCTCACCACCCCGGGGAGACGGCACCTACGAGCAGTACTTC. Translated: CASSPPRGDGTYEQYF.